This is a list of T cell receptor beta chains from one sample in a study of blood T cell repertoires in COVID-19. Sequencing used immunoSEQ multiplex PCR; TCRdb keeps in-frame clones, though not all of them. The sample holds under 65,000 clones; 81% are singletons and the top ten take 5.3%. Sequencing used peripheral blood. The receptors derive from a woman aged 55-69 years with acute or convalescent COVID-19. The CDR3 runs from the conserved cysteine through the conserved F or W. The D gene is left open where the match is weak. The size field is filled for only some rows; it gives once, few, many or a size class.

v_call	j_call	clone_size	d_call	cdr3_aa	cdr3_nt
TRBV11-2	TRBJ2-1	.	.	CASSLGQADEQFF	TGTGCCAGCAGCTTAGGACAAGCCGATGAGCAGTTCTTC
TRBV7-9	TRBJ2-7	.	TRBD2	CASSLTSGFPYEQYF	TGTGCCAGCAGCTTGACTAGCGGATTTCCCTACGAGCAGTACTTC
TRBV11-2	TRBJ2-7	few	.	CASSLDGGSYEQYF	TGTGCCAGCAGCTTAGATGGCGGCTCCTACGAGCAGTACTTC
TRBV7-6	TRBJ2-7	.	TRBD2	CASSLVTSGTRWEQYF	TGTGCCAGCAGCTTAGTGACTAGCGGGACCCGGTGGGAGCAGTACTTC
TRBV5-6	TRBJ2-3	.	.	CASSSGTTDTQYF	TGTGCCAGCAGCTCTGGGACAACAGATACGCAGTATTTT
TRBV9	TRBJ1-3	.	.	CASSGPGSGNTIYF	TGTGCCAGCAGCGGACCAGGCTCTGGAAACACCATATATTTT
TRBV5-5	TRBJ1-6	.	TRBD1	CASSFEGQGNSPLHF	TGTGCCAGCAGCTTTGAGGGACAGGGGAATTCACCCCTCCACTTT
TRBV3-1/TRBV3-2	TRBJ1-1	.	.	CASSTGRRGGINTEAFF	TGTGCCAGCAGCACTGGCAGACGAGGGGGAATAAACACTGAAGCTTTCTTT
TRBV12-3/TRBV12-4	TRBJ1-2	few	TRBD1	CASSRTGNYGYTF	TGTGCCAGCAGTCGGACAGGGAACTATGGCTACACCTTC
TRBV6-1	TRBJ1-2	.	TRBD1	CASSEDLRQGAFLGVGNYGYTF	TGTGCCAGCAGTGAAGACCTCCGACAGGGGGCTTTCCTAGGTGTAGGTAACTATGGCTACACCTTC
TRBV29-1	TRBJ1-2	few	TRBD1	CSVEGRGRGYTF	TGCAGCGTTGAAGGCAGGGGGCGAGGCTACACCTTC
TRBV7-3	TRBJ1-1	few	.	CASSLNGGGTEAFF	TGTGCCAGCAGCTTAAACGGGGGAGGCACTGAAGCTTTCTTT
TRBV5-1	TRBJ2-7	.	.	CASSSPSDSYEQYF	TGCGCCAGCAGCTCACCCAGTGATTCCTACGAGCAGTACTTC
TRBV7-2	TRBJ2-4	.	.	CASSFGGDKNIQYF	TGTGCCAGCAGCTTTGGAGGGGACAAAAACATTCAGTACTTC
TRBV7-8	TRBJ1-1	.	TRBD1	CASSLQDRVNTEAFF	TGTGCCAGCAGCTTACAGGACAGGGTAAACACTGAAGCTTTCTTT
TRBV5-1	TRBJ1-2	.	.	CASSWNGTPDYGYTF	TGCGCCAGCAGCTGGAACGGGACTCCCGACTATGGCTACACCTTC
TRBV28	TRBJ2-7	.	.	CASSLEGLTYEQYF	TGTGCCAGCAGTTTGGAGGGGCTAACCTACGAGCAGTACTTC
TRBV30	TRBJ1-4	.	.	CAWSVHGEKLFF	TGTGCCTGGAGTGTACATGGTGAAAAACTGTTTTTT
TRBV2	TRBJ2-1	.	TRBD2	CASSERVAGGPRNEQFF	TGTGCCAGCAGTGAAAGGGTAGCGGGGGGGCCGCGGAATGAGCAGTTCTTC
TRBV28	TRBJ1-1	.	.	CASSLLGLGAFF	TGTGCCAGCAGTTTATTGGGCCTGGGAGCTTTCTTT
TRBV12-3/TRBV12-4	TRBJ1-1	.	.	CASSSGHNTEAFF	TGTGCCAGCAGTTCTGGACATAACACTGAAGCTTTCTTT
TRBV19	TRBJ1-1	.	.	CASSTGQMNTEAFF	TGTGCCAGTAGTACCGGACAGATGAACACTGAAGCTTTCTTT
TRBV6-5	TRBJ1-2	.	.	CASGDYLGEGYGYTF	TGTGCCAGCGGAGATTACTTGGGGGAGGGCTATGGCTACACCTTC
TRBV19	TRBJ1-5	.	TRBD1	CASMLSGQGDQPQHF	TGTGCCAGTATGTTATCGGGACAGGGAGATCAGCCCCAGCATTTT
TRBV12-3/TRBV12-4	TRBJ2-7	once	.	CASRDTGLKQYF	TGTGCCAGCAGAGATACAGGGCTGAAGCAGTACTTC
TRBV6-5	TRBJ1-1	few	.	CASRPQVQNTEAFF	TGTGCCAGCAGACCGCAGGTTCAGAACACTGAAGCTTTCTTT